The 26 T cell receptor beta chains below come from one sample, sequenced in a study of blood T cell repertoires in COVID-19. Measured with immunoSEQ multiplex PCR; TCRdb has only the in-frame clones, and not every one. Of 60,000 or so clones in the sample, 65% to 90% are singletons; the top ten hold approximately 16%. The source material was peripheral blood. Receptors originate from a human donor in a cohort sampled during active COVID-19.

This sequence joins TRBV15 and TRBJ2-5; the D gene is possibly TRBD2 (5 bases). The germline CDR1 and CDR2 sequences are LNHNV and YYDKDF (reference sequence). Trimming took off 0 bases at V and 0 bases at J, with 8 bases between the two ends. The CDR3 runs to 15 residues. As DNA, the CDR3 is TGTGCCACCAGCAGAGATCGGGGATACCAAGAGACCCAGTACTTC. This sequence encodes CATSRDRGYQETQYF.

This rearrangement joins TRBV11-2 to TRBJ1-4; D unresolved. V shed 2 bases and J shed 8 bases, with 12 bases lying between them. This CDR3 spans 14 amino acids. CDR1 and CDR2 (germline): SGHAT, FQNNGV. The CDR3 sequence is CASSLYGIGEKLFF. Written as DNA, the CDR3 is TGTGCCAGCAGCTTATACGGGATTGGGGAAAAACTGTTTTTT.

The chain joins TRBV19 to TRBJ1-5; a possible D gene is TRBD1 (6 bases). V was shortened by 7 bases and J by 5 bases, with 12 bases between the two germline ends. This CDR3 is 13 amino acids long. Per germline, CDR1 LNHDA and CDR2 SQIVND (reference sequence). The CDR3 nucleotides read TGTGCCAGTACAGACTACAGGGATCAGCCCCAGCATTTT. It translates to CASTDYRDQPQHF. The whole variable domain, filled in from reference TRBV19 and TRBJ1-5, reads DGGITQSPKYLFRKEGQNVTLSCEQNLNHDAMYWYRQDPGQGLRLIYYSQIVNDFQKGDIAEGYSVSREKKESFPLTVTSAQKNPTAFYLCASTDYRDQPQHFGDGTRLSIL.

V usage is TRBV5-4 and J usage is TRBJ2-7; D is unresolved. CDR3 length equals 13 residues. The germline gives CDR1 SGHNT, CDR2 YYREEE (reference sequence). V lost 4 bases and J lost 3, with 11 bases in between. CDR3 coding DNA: TGTGCCAGCAGCCTCGGTGAGAGCTACGAGCAGTACTTC. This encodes CASSLGESYEQYF.

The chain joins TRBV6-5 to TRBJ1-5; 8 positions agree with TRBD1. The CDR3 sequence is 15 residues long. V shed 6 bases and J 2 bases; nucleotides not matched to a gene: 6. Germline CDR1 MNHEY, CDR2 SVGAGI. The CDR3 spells CASSLTQGGNQPQHF. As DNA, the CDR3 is TGTGCCAGCAGCTTGACACAGGGGGGCAATCAGCCCCAGCATTTT.

CDR3: CASSVGADMNTEAFF. In DNA, the CDR3 is TGTGCCAGCAGCGTAGGTGCGGACATGAACACTGAAGCTTTCTTT. The chain uses TRBV9 and TRBJ1-1; possible D gene TRBD1, 5 bases. The CDR3 covers 15 residues. Germline values: CDR1 SGDLS, CDR2 YYNGEE. V gave up 0 bases and J gave up 0 bases, with 9 bases separating them.

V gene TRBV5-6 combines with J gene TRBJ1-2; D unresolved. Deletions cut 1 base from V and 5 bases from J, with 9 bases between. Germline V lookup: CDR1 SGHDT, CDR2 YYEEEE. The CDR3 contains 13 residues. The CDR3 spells CASSLISGYGYTF. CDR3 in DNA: TGTGCCAGCAGCTTGATCAGCGGGTATGGCTACACCTTC.

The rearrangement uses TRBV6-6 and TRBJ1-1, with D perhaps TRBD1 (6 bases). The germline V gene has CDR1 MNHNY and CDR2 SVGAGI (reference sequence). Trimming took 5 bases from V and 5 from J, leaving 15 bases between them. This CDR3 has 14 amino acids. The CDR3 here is CASSDPGTRTEAFF. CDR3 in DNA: TGTGCCAGCAGTGACCCCGGGACAAGAACTGAAGCTTTCTTT.

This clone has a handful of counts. The CDR3 nucleotides read TGTGCCAGCAGGGTCACAGGGGGTGGTGGCTACACCTTC. It specifies CASRVTGGGGYTF. The V gene is TRBV27, the J gene TRBJ1-2; 8 bases align to TRBD1. Germline values: CDR1 MNHEY, CDR2 SMNVEV (reference sequence). Germline trimming cut 6 bases from V and 7 bases from J; bases unmatched to any gene: 7. The CDR3 runs to 13 residues.

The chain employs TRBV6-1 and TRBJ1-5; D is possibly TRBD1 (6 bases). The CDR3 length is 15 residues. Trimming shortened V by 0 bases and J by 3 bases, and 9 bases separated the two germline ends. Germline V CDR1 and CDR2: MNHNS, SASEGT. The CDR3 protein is CASSEAGGSNQPQHF. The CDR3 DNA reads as TGTGCCAGCAGTGAAGCTGGGGGCTCCAATCAGCCCCAGCATTTT.

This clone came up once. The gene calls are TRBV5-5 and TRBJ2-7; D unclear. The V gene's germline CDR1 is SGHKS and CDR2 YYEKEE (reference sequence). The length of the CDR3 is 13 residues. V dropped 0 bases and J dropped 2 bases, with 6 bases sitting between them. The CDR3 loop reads CASSLGHPYEQYF. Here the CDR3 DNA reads TGTGCCAGCAGCTTGGGACACCCCTACGAGCAGTACTTC.

The CDR3 reads CASSYSGAAVETQYF. DNA of the CDR3: TGTGCCAGCAGTTACTCTGGGGCCGCTGTGGAGACCCAGTACTTC. V and J are TRBV6-5 and TRBJ2-5; D is possibly TRBD1 (5 bases). The length of the CDR3 is 15 residues. Germline V gene sequence: CDR1 MNHEY, CDR2 SVGAGI. V lost 0 bases, J lost 5 bases, and 13 bases lay in between.

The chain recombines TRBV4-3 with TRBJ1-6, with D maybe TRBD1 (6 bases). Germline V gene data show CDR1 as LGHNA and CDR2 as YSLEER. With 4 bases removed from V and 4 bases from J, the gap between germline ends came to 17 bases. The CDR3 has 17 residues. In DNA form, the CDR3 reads TGCGCCAGCAGCCCCGTTTTAAGGGGGTCGTATAATTCACCCCTCCACTTT. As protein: CASSPVLRGSYNSPLHF.

The CDR3 DNA reads as TGCGCCAGCAGACCGGGACAGGGGGCCCACGAGCAGTACTTC. Amino acid sequence: CASRPGQGAHEQYF. The rearrangement uses TRBV5-1 and TRBJ2-7; 12 nucleotides align to TRBD1. Trimming cost V 5 bases and J 5 bases; bases outside gene matches: 5. The germline V gene encodes CDR1 SGHRS and CDR2 YFSETQ. The CDR3 is made up of 14 amino acids.

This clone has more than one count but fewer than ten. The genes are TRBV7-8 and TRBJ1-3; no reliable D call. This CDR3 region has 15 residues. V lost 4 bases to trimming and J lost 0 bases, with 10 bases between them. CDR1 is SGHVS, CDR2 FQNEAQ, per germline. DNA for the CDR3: TGTGCCAGCAGCTCATGGGAGAGCTCTGGAAACACCATATATTTT. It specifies CASSSWESSGNTIYF.

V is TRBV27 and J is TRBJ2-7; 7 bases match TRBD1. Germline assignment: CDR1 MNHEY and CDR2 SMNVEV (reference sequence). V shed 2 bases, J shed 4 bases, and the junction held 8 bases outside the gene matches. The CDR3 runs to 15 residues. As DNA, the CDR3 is TGTGCCAGCAGTTTAATTCCAGGGGGAGTTTACGAGCAGTACTTC. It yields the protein CASSLIPGGVYEQYF.

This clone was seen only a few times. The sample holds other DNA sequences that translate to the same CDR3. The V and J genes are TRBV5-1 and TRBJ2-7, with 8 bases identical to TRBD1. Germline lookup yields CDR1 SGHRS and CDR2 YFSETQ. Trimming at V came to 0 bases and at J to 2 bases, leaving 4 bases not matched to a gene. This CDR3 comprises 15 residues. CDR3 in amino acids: CASSLGGTGAYEQYF. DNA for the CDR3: TGCGCCAGCAGCTTGGGCGGGACAGGAGCCTACGAGCAGTACTTC.

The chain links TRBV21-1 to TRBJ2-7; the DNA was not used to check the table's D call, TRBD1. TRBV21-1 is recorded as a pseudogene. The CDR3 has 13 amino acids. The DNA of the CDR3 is TGTGCCAGCAGCTTTCAGGACAGGTACGAGCAGTACTTC. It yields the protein CASSFQDRYEQYF.

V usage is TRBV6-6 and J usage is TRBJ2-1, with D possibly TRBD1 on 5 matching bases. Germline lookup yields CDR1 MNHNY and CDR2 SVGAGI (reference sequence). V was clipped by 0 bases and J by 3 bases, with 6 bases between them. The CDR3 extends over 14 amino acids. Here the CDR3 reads CASSYSQGYNEQFF. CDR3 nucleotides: TGTGCCAGCAGTTACTCTCAGGGCTACAATGAGCAGTTCTTC.

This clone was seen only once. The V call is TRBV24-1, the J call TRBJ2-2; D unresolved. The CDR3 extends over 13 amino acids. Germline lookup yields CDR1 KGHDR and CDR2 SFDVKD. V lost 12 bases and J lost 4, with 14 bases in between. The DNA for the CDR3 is TGTGCCGCCCAGCCCCGAGGCACCGGGGAGCTGTTTTTT. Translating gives CAAQPRGTGELFF.

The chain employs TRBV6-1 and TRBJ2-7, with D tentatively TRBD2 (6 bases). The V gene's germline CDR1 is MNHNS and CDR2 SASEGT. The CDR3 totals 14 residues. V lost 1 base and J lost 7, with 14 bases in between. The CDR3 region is CASSEVPSGREQYF. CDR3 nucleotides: TGTGCCAGCAGTGAAGTGCCCTCGGGGAGGGAGCAGTACTTC.

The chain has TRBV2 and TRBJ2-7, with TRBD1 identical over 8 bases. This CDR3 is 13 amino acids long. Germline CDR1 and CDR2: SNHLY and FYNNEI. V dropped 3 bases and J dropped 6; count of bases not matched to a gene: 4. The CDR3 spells CASSDRGPGEQYF. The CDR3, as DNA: TGTGCCAGCAGTGACAGGGGGCCAGGCGAGCAGTACTTC.

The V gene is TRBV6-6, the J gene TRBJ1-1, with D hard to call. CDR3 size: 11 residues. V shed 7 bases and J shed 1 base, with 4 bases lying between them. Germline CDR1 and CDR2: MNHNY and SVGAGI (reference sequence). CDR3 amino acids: CASIQNTEAFF. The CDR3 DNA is TGTGCCAGCATTCAGAACACTGAAGCTTTCTTT.

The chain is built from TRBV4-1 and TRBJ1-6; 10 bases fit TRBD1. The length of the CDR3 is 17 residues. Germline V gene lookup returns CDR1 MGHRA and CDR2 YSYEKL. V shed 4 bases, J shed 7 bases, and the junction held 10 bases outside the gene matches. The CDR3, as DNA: TGCGCCAGCAGCCCCCGGGGACAGGGGTGGACAAATTCACCCCTCCACTTT. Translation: CASSPRGQGWTNSPLHF.

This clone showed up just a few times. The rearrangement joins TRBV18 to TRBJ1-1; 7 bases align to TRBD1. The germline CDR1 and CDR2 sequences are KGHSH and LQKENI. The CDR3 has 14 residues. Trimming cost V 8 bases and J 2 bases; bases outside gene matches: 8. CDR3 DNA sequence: TGTGCCAGCCACAGGGACAGCCTTAACACTGAAGCTTTCTTT. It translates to CASHRDSLNTEAFF.

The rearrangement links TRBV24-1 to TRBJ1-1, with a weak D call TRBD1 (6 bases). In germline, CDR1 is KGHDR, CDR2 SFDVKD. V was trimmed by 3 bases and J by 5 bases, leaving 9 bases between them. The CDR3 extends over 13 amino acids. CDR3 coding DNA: TGTGCCACCAGTGATGGGGACAATACTGAAGCTTTCTTT. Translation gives CATSDGDNTEAFF.